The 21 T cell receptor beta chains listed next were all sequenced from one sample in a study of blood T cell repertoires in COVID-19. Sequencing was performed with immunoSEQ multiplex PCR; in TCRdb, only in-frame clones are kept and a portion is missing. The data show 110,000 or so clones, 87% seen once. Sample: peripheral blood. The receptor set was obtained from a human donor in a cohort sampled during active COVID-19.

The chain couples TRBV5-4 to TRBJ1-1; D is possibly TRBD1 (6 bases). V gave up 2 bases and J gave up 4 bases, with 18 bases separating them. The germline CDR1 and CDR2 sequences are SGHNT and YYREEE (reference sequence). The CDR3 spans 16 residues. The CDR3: CASSFGGAVLSTEAFF. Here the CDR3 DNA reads TGTGCCAGCAGCTTTGGGGGCGCGGTACTAAGCACTGAAGCTTTCTTT.

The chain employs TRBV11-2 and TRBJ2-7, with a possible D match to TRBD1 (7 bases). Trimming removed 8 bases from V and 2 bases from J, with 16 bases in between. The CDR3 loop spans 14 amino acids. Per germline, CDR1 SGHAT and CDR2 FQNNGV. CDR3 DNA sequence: TGTGCCAGCGGGGGGACAGTCGTCACCTACGAGCAGTACTTC. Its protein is CASGGTVVTYEQYF.

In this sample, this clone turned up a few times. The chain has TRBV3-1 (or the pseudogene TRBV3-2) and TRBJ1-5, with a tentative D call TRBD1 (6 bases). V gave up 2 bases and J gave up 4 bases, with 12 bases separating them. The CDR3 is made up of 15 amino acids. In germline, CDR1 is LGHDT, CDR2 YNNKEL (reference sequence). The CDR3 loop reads CASSQSQGMNQPQHF. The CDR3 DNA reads TGTGCCAGCAGCCAATCCCAGGGGATGAATCAGCCCCAGCATTTT.

CDR3 coding DNA: TGTGCCAGCAGTTACGGGTTTCGGGGGGGCCCGGAGACCCAGTACTTC. Amino acids: CASSYGFRGGPETQYF. This rearrangement joins TRBV6-5 to TRBJ2-5; 8 bases match TRBD2. The V gene end was trimmed by 2 bases and the J gene end by 5 bases; junction bases not matched to a gene: 10. Germline loops: CDR1 MNHEY, CDR2 SVGAGI. The CDR3 is made up of 16 amino acids.

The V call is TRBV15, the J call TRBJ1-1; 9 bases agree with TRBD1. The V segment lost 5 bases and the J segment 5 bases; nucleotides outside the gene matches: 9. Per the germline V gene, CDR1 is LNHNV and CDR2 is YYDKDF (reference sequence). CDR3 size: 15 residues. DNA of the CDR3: TGTGCCACCAGCGTCCCGACAGGGGGGTTGACTGAAGCTTTCTTT. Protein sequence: CATSVPTGGLTEAFF.

This CDR3 is CASGQGPLGYGYTF. In DNA, the CDR3 is TGTGCCAGTGGACAGGGACCCTTGGGCTATGGCTACACCTTC. This chain joins TRBV19 and TRBJ1-2; the match to TRBD1 covers 8 bases. The CDR3 has 14 residues. V dropped 8 bases and J dropped 4; count of bases not matched to a gene: 9. CDR1 and CDR2 from the germline V gene are LNHDA and SQIVND (reference sequence).

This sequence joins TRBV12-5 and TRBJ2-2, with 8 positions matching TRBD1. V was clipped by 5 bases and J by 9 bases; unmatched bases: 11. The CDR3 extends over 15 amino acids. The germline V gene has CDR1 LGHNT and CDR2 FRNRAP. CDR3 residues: CASGTGQGVNWELFF. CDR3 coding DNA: TGTGCTAGTGGTACCGGACAGGGTGTGAATTGGGAGCTGTTTTTT.

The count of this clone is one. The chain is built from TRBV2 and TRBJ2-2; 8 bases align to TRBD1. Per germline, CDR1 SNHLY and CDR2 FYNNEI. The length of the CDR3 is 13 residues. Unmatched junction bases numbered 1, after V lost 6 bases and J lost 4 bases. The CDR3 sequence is CASRGQVTGELFF. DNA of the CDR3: TGTGCCAGCAGGGGACAGGTCACCGGGGAGCTGTTTTTT.

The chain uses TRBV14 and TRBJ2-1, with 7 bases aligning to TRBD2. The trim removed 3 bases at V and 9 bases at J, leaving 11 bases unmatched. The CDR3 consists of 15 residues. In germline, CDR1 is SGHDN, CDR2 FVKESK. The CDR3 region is CASSHTPPSGPEQFF. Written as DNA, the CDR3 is TGTGCCAGCAGCCACACGCCCCCTAGCGGACCTGAGCAGTTCTTC. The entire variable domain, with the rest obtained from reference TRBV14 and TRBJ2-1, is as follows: EAGVTQFPSHSVIEKGQTVTLRCDPISGHDNLYWYRRVMGKEIKFLLHFVKESKQDESGMPNNRFLAERTGGTYSTLKVQPAELEDSGVYFCASSHTPPSGPEQFFGPGTRLTVL.

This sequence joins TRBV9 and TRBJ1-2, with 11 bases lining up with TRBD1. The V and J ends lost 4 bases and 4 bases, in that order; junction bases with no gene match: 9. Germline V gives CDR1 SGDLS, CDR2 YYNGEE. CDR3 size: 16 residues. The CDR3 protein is CASSPGDRGFSYGYTF. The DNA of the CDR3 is TGTGCCAGCAGCCCTGGGGACAGGGGGTTCTCCTATGGCTACACCTTC.

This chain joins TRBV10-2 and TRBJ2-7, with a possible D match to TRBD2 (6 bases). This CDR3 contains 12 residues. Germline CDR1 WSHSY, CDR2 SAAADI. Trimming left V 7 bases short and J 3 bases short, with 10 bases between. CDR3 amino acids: CASKVADYEQYF. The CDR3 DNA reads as TGCGCCAGCAAGGTAGCGGACTACGAGCAGTACTTC.

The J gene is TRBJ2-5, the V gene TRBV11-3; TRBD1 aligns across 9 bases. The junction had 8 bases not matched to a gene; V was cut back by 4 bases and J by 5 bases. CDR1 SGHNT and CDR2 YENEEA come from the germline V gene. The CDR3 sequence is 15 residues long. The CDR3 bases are TGTGCCAGCAGCTCAAACAGGGGGCTAACGGAGACCCAGTACTTC. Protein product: CASSSNRGLTETQYF.

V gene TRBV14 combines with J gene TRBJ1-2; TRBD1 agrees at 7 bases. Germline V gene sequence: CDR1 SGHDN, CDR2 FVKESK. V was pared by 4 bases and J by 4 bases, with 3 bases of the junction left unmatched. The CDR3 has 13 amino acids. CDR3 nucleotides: TGTGCCAGCAGCCGACAGGGCCCCTATGGCTACACCTTC. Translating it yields CASSRQGPYGYTF.

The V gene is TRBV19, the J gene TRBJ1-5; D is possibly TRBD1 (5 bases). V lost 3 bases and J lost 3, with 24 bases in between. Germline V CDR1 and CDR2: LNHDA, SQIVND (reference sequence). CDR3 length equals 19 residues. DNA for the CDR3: TGTGCCAGTAGTATGGCTACCGGGACGGGGGGATTTCCCAATCAGCCCCAGCATTTT. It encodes CASSMATGTGGFPNQPQHF.

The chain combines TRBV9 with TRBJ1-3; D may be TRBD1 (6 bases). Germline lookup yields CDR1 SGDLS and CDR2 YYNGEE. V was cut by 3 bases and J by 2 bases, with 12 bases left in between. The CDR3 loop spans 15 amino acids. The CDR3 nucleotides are TGTGCCAGCAGCGCCCGACAGGAGGCTGGAAACACCATATATTTT. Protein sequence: CASSARQEAGNTIYF.

This chain's CDR3 is CASSPLRGREKLFF. CDR3 sequence (DNA): TGTGCCAGCTCACCACTCCGGGGAAGGGAAAAACTGTTTTTT. The chain joins TRBV18 to TRBJ1-4; D ambiguous. The CDR3 is 14 amino acids. The V end lost 1 base, the J end lost 8 bases, and 11 bases lay between the germline ends. CDR1 is KGHSH, CDR2 LQKENI, per germline.

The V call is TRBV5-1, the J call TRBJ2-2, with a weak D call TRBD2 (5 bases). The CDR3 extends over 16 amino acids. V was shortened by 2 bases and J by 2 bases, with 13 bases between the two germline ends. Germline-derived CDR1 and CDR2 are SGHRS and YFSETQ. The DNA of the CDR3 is TGCGCCAGCAGCTTAAATCCGGGAAGAAACACCGGGGAGCTGTTTTTT. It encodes CASSLNPGRNTGELFF.

The CDR3 DNA reads TGTGCCAGCAGCCAAGAGAGAATCCAGGGGACGAACACTGAAGCTTTCTTT. The encoded protein is CASSQERIQGTNTEAFF. The chain links TRBV14 to TRBJ1-1; D may be TRBD1 (6 bases). Trimming stripped 0 bases from V and 1 base from J, with 15 bases between. Germline values: CDR1 SGHDN, CDR2 FVKESK. The CDR3 spans 17 residues.

The CDR3 sequence is CASSISDSTDTQYF. For the CDR3, the DNA is TGCGCCAGCAGCATTAGCGATAGCACAGATACGCAGTATTTT. This chain links TRBV5-1 with TRBJ2-3; weak D call: TRBD2 (5 bases). The CDR3 is 14 amino acids. The germline gives CDR1 SGHRS, CDR2 YFSETQ. The V gene lost 4 bases and the J gene lost 0 bases, with 9 bases spanning the gap.

CDR3 DNA: TGTGCCAGCAATACGGGGAGTGAAAAACTGTTTTTT. Its protein is CASNTGSEKLFF. The chain joins TRBV6-6 to TRBJ1-4; D unresolved. The germline V and J ends were trimmed by 7 bases and 7 bases, with 10 bases remaining between them. The CDR3 totals 12 residues. CDR1 is MNHNY, CDR2 SVGAGI, per germline (reference sequence).

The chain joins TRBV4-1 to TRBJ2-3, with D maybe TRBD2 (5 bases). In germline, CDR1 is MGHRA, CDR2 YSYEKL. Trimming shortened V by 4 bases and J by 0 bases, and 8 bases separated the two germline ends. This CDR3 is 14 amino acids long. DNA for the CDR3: TGCGCCAGCAGCCCCGGGGTGAGCACAGATACGCAGTATTTT. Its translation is CASSPGVSTDTQYF.